This T cell receptor beta chain was documented in a study of post-analysis software for immune sequencing data. Prepared TCR beta cDNA libraries contained unique molecular identifiers. Via MiXCR, TCRdb re-called the PCR reads, giving one row per CDR3 protein. Among 180,000 or so distinct CDR3 sequences listed, roughly 30% were seen once. V dropped 0 bases and J dropped 1 base, with 9 bases sitting between them. Germline V gene lookup returns CDR1 SGHAT and CDR2 FQNNGV. The CDR3 extends over 15 amino acids. As concerns this clonotype: Antigen unknown.

Points from the study as a whole: Five or six TRBV segments, TRBV5-6, TRBV5-1 and TRBV20-1 among them, were found more frequent in patients than controls.

J is TRBJ1-1 and V is TRBV11-2; no definite D call. This sequence was found in a girl aged 2-17 years with multiple sclerosis. The specimen sequenced was blood. CDR3: CASSLERRGNTEAFF. In DNA form, the CDR3 reads TGTGCCAGCAGCTTAGAACGCAGAGGGAACACTGAAGCTTTCTTT. Using reference TRBV11-2 and TRBJ1-1 for the parts outside the CDR3, the full variable domain is EAGVAQSPRYKIIEKRQSVAFWCNPISGHATLYWYQQILGQGPKLLIQFQNNGVVDDSQLPKDRFSAERLKGVDSTLKIQPAKLEDSAVYLCASSLERRGNTEAFFGQGTRLTVV.